The present T cell receptor (beta chain) was sequenced within a study of blood T cell repertoires in COVID-19. Authors' data handling: How many nucleated cells were present was estimated from reference gene primer amplification. The table came from immunoSEQ multiplex PCR; TCRdb's copy has only in-frame clones and leaves some out. V, J and clone size are those of that table, while D and trimming were read from the DNA. The sample lists 110,000 to 150,000 clones; about nine tenths were seen once. What was sequenced was peripheral blood. The TCR comes from a man aged 45-65 years with active or convalescent COVID-19.

Here the CDR3 DNA reads TGCGCCAGCAGTCAAAAGCGGGAGGGCCTTGAGACCCAGTACTTC. It yields the protein CASSQKREGLETQYF. The V and J genes are TRBV23-1 and TRBJ2-5; the match to TRBD2 covers 10 bases. TRBV23-1 is classed as an ORF, of uncertain function. V trimming: 2 bases; J trimming: 5 bases; junction bases outside the gene matches: 5. There are 15 residues in the CDR3.